This TCR beta chain is from a study of shared T cell receptors in the human thymus. V shed 0 bases, J shed 3 bases, and the junction held 17 bases outside the gene matches. The CDR3 runs 19 residues. Germline values: CDR1 SGHKS, CDR2 YYEKEE (reference sequence). Method: immunoSEQ multiplex PCR; TCRdb's copy keeps in-frame clones and lacks some. The sample has hundreds of thousands of clones, over 75% seen once. These data were also filed under a second study, of human thymus T cells. That paper states: The thymus tissue came from resections taken during corrective heart surgery. Thymic and blood repertoires seemed to favor certain V and J genes.

The sequence was collected from a boy in the first two years of life with a congenital heart defect. J is TRBJ2-7 and V is TRBV5-5; TRBD2 matches at 8 bases. What was sequenced was thymocytes. This CDR3 reads CASSLGASGSVGAFYEQYF. CDR3 nucleotide sequence: TGTGCCAGCAGCTTGGGGGCCAGCGGGAGCGTAGGGGCGTTCTACGAGCAGTACTTC.